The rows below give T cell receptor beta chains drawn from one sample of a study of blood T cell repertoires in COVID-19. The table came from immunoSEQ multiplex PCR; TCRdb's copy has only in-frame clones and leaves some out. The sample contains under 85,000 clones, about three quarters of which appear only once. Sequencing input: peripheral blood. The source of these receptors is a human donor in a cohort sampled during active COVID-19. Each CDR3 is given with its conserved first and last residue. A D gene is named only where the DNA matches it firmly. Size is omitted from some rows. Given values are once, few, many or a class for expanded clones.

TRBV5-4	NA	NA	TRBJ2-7	CASSLRQGLYEQYF	TGTGCCAGCAGCTTACGTCAGGGGCTCTACGAGCAGTACTTC
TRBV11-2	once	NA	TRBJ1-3	CASSRQLPGNAGVNTIYF	TGTGCCAGCAGCCGACAACTTCCAGGGAACGCGGGGGTCAACACCATATATTTT
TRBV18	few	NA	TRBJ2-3	CASSPSGTRSINTQYF	TGTGCCAGCTCGCCCTCCGGGACACGGTCCATTAATACGCAGTATTTT
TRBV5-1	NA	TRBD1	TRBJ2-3	CASSFDRGWDTQYF	TGCGCCAGCAGCTTTGACAGGGGCTGGGATACGCAGTATTTT
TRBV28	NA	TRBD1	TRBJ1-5	CASSFLSGDSQPQHF	TGTGCCAGCAGTTTTCTATCTGGGGACAGTCAGCCCCAGCATTTT
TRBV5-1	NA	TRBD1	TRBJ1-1	CASSLGTGGPEAFF	TGCGCCAGCAGCTTGGGGACAGGGGGCCCTGAAGCTTTCTTT
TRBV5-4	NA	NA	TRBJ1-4	CASSLTRGGNEKLFF	TGTGCCAGCAGCCTTACGCGGGGGGGGAATGAAAAACTGTTTTTT
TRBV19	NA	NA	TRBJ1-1	CASSTQGMNTEAFF	TGTGCCAGTAGTACGCAGGGCATGAACACTGAAGCTTTCTTT
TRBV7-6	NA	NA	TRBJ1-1	CASSLILRQGNTEAFF	TGTGCCAGCAGCTTAATCTTGCGGCAGGGGAACACTGAAGCTTTCTTT
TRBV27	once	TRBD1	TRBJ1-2	CASSLWGTGDYGYTF	TGTGCCAGCAGTTTATGGGGGACAGGGGACTATGGCTACACCTTC
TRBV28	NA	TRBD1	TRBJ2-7	CASRTTGGSYEQYF	TGTGCCAGCAGGACCACAGGGGGCTCCTACGAGCAGTACTTC
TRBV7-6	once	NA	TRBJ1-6	CASSPGGRIPLHF	TGTGCCAGCAGCCCGGGGGGGAGAATACCCCTCCACTTT
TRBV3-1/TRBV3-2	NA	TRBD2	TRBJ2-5	CASSRRGAETQYF	TGTGCCAGCAGCCGGCGGGGGGCGGAGACCCAGTACTTC
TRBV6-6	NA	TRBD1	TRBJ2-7	CASSWGQGGREQYF	TGTGCCAGCAGTTGGGGACAGGGGGGCCGCGAGCAGTACTTC
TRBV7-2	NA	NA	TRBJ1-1	CASSLDGYTEAFF	TGTGCCAGCAGCTTAGACGGTTACACTGAAGCTTTCTTT
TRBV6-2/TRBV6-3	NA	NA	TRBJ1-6	CASSYFSGSPLHF	TGTGCCAGCAGTTACTTCTCCGGGTCACCCCTCCACTTT
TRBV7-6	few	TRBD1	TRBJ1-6	CASSLRAGGNSPLHF	TGTGCCAGCAGCTTAAGGGCAGGGGGGAATTCACCCCTCCACTTT
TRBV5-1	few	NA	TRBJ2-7	CASSFSGRNAYEQYF	TGCGCCAGCAGCTTCTCGGGGAGAAACGCCTACGAGCAGTACTTC
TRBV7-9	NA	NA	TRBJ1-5	CASSRSQGNQPQHF	TGTGCCAGCAGCCGGTCCCAGGGGAATCAGCCCCAGCATTTT
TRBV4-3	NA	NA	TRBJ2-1	CASSKNSGPSYNEQFF	TGCGCCAGCAGCAAGAATTCAGGGCCTTCCTACAATGAGCAGTTCTTC
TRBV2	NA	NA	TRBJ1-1	CASSSNQLWDTEAFF	TGTGCCAGCAGTTCTAACCAACTATGGGACACTGAAGCTTTCTTT
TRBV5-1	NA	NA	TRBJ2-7	CASSLLDRTAYEQYF	TGCGCCAGCAGCTTGCTTGACAGGACCGCCTACGAGCAGTACTTC
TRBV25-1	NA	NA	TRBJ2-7	CARVDLLYNEQYF	TGTGCCAGGGTAGATTTGTTGTATAACGAGCAGTACTTC
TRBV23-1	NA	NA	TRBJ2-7	CASSQSLSGKDEQYF	TGCGCCAGCAGTCAATCGCTCTCAGGAAAGGACGAGCAGTACTTC
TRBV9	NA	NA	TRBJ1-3	CASRAGLSSGNTIYF	TGTGCCAGCAGGGCAGGGTTAAGCTCTGGAAACACCATATATTTT
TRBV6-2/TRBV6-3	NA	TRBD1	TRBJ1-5	CASSDGTGNQPQHF	TGTGCCAGCAGCGATGGGACAGGGAATCAGCCCCAGCATTTT
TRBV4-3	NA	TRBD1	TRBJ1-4	CASSLGTGEANEKLFF	TGCGCCAGCAGCCTCGGGACAGGGGAGGCTAATGAAAAACTGTTTTTT
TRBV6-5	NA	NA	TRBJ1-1	CASSYEGANTEAFF	TGTGCCAGCAGTTACGAAGGGGCCAACACTGAAGCTTTCTTT
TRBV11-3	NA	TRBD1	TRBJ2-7	CASSADRANEQYF	TGTGCCAGCAGCGCGGACAGGGCTAACGAGCAGTACTTC
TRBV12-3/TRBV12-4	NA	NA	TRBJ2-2	CASTLSEAGELFF	TGTGCCAGCACTCTGAGCGAGGCCGGGGAGCTGTTTTTT
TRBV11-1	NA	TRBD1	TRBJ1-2	CASSEDRGPYYGYTF	TGTGCCAGCAGCGAGGACAGGGGGCCTTACTATGGCTACACCTTC
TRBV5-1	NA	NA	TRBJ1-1	CASSLGTQGNTEAFF	TGCGCCAGCAGCTTGGGGACACAAGGGAACACTGAAGCTTTCTTT
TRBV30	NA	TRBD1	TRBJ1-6	CACSGQVYSPLHF	TGTGCCTGTTCGGGACAGGTCTATTCACCCCTCCACTTT
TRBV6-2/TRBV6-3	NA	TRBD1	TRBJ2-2	CASSQDRAGGELFF	TGTGCCAGCAGCCAGGACAGGGCGGGCGGGGAGCTGTTTTTT
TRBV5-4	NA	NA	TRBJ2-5	CASSLEAQGTQYF	TGTGCCAGCAGCTTGGAGGCCCAGGGGACCCAGTACTTC
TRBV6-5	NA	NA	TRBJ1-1	CASSYAVATEAFF	TGTGCCAGCAGTTACGCGGTGGCGACTGAAGCTTTCTTT
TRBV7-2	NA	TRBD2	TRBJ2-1	CASSPSSGGRGEQFF	TGTGCCAGCAGCCCCTCTAGCGGGGGACGAGGTGAGCAGTTCTTC
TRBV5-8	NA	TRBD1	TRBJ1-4	CASSLGQGAGEKLFF	TGTGCCAGCAGCTTGGGGCAGGGGGCCGGTGAAAAACTGTTTTTT
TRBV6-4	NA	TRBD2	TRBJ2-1	CASSPSGGAIEQFF	TGTGCCAGCAGCCCTAGCGGGGGGGCGATTGAGCAGTTCTTC
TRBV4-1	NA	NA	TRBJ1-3	CASSQAQMRDTGNTIYF	TGCGCCAGCAGCCAAGCCCAAATGAGAGACACTGGAAACACCATATATTTT
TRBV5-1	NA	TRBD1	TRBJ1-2	CASSLGQGASYGYTF	TGCGCCAGCAGCCTGGGACAGGGGGCAAGCTATGGCTACACCTTC